This TCR beta chain was obtained from a study of T cell changes during pregnancy in multiple sclerosis. Trimming at V came to 4 bases and at J to 4 bases, leaving 10 bases not matched to a gene. The CDR3 length is 16 residues. Germline V gives CDR1 SGDLS, CDR2 YYNGEE. Sequenced by immunoSEQ multiplex PCR; TCRdb stores in-frame clones only, minus some. The sample lists under 50,000 clones; around 93% were seen once. The chain uses TRBV9 and TRBJ1-1; 10 bases align to TRBD1. The clonotype was recovered from a female donor with multiple sclerosis, enrolled in a pregnancy study. Source: CD8+ T cells from peripheral blood mononuclear cells, taken after pregnancy. As DNA, the CDR3 is TGTGCCAGCAGCCCTGGACAGGGGGAGGGACGCACTGAAGCTTTCTTT. This sequence encodes CASSPGQGEGRTEAFF.